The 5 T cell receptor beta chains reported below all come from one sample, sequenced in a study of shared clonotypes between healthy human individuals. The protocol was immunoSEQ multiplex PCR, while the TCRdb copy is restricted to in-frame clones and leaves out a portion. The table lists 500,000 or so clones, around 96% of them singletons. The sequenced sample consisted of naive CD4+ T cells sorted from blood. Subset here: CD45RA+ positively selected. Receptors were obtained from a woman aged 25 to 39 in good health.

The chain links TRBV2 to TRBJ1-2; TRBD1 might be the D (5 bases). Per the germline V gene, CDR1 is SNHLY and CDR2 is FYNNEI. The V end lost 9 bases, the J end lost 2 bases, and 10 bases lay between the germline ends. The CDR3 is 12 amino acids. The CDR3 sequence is CARERDNYGYTF. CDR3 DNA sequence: TGTGCCAGGGAAAGGGACAACTATGGCTACACCTTC. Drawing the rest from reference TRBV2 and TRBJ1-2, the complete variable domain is EPEVTQTPSHQVTQMGQEVILRCVPISNHLYFYWYRQILGQKVEFLVSFYNNEISEKSEIFDDQFSVERPDGSNFTLKIRSTKLEDSAMYFCARERDNYGYTFGSGTRLTVV.

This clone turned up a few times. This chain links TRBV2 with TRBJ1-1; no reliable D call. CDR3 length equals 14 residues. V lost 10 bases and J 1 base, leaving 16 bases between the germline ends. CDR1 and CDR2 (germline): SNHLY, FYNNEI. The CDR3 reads CATSRTRANTEAFF. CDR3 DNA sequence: TGTGCCACCTCACGGACGAGAGCGAACACTGAAGCTTTCTTT.

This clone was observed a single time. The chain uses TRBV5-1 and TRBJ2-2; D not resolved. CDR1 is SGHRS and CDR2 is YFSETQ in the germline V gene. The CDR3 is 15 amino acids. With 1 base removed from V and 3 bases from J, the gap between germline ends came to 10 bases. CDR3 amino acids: CASSLSTPYTGELFF. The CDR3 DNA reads TGCGCCAGCAGCTTGTCTACGCCGTACACCGGGGAGCTGTTTTTT. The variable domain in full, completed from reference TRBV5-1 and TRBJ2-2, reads KAGVTQTPRYLIKTRGQQVTLSCSPISGHRSVSWYQQTPGQGLQFLFEYFSETQRNKGNFPGRFSGRQFSNSRSEMNVSTLELGDSALYLCASSLSTPYTGELFFGEGSRLTVL.

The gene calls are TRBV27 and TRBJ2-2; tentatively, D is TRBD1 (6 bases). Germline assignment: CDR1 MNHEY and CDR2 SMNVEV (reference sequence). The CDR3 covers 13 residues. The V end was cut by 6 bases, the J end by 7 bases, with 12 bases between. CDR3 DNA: TGTGCCAGCAGGGGGGCATGGAGCGGGGAGCTGTTTTTT. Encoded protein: CASRGAWSGELFF.

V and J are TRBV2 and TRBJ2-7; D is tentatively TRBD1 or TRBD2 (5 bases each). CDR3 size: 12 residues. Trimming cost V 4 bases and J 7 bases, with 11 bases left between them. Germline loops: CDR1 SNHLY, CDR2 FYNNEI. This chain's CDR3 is CASSGDQWEQYF. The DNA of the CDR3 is TGTGCCAGCAGTGGGGACCAATGGGAGCAGTACTTC.